Below are 21 T cell receptor beta chains sequenced from a single sample in a study of blood T cell repertoires in COVID-19. This table comes from immunoSEQ multiplex PCR, and its TCRdb copy is limited to in-frame clones, with some not included. The sample lists approximately 280,000 clones, around 88% occurring once. The sequencing sample was made of peripheral blood. These receptor sequences come from a woman in her 30s who had recovered from COVID-19.

The chain links TRBV7-9 to TRBJ1-6; 8 bases align to TRBD1. Losses at the gene ends were 5 bases for V and 7 bases for J; bases not matched to a gene: 10. The germline V gene encodes CDR1 SEHNR and CDR2 FQNEAQ (reference sequence). This CDR3 is 16 amino acids long. Written as DNA, the CDR3 is TGTGCCAGCAGCCCCGGGACAGGACAACGAAATTCACCCCTCCACTTT. It codes for CASSPGTGQRNSPLHF.

Worth noting for this clone: The same CDR3 arises from other DNA sequences in this sample as well. The rearrangement links TRBV10-1 to TRBJ1-6; D is possibly TRBD1 (6 bases). Trimming shortened V by 7 bases and J by 6 bases, and 13 bases separated the two germline ends. Per the germline V gene, CDR1 is WNHNN and CDR2 is SYGVQD (reference sequence). The CDR3 contains 14 residues. CDR3 bases: TGCGCCAGCAACACCGGGACACCTAATTCACCCCTCCACTTT. This encodes CASNTGTPNSPLHF.

The chain combines TRBV6-5 with TRBJ2-7, with 9 bases that match TRBD1. Germline values: CDR1 MNHEY, CDR2 SVGAGI. This CDR3 has 14 amino acids. J lost 5 bases, V lost 7 bases, and 9 bases had no gene match. The CDR3 coding sequence is TGTGCCAGCACCATAAGGGGGGACAGGGACGAGCAGTACTTC. It is translated as CASTIRGDRDEQYF.

V is TRBV6-2 or TRBV6-3 and J is TRBJ2-3; TRBD2 matches at 7 bases. V lost 5 bases to trimming and J lost 4 bases; unmatched junction nucleotides: 9. The germline gives CDR1 MNHEY, CDR2 SVGEGT. CDR3 length equals 15 residues. In DNA, the CDR3 is TGTGCCAGCAGTCGAGGACTAGGAGCCCCAGATACGCAGTATTTT. Residues: CASSRGLGAPDTQYF.

The chain links TRBV29-1 to TRBJ2-7, with 7 bases identical to TRBD1. V was clipped by 6 bases and J by 3 bases; unmatched bases: 11. Germline V CDR1 and CDR2: SQVTM, ANQGSEA. CDR3 length equals 14 residues. The CDR3 DNA follows: TGCAGCGTCGACCAGCCCGGACAGGTCTACGAGCAGTACTTC. Translating gives CSVDQPGQVYEQYF.

J is TRBJ1-4 and V is TRBV5-1, with D uncertain. Looked up from germline, CDR1 is SGHRS and CDR2 is YFSETQ. The V end lost 3 bases, the J end lost 3 bases, and 9 bases lay between the germline ends. CDR3 size: 14 residues. CDR3 in amino acids: CASSSGSSNEKLFF. DNA of the CDR3: TGCGCCAGCAGCTCCGGGAGCTCTAATGAAAAACTGTTTTTT.

This clone appeared a single time. This rearrangement joins TRBV7-9 to TRBJ2-5, with D possibly being TRBD1 (6 bases). V was clipped by 5 bases and J by 1 base, with 23 bases between them. The CDR3 is 18 amino acids. Germline loops: CDR1 SEHNR, CDR2 FQNEAQ (reference sequence). CDR3 DNA: TGTGCCAGCAGCCTTACCGTTTGGGGCAGGGGAGTCCAAGAGACCCAGTACTTC. This encodes CASSLTVWGRGVQETQYF.

This clone was seen a single time. This CDR3 is CAWSDRADTEAFF. The DNA for the CDR3 is TGTGCCTGGAGTGACAGGGCGGACACTGAAGCTTTCTTT. The chain employs TRBV30 and TRBJ1-1; possibly TRBD1 for D (6 bases). The germline V gene encodes CDR1 GTSNPN and CDR2 SVGIG (reference sequence). Trimming left V 1 base short and J 3 bases short, with 9 bases between. The CDR3 consists of 13 residues.

V and J are TRBV5-4 and TRBJ1-2; the D gene is possibly TRBD1 (6 bases). Trimming pared 0 bases from V and 8 bases from J, leaving 11 bases between. Germline assignment: CDR1 SGHNT and CDR2 YYREEE (reference sequence). CDR3 length equals 13 residues. This CDR3 is CASSLDRDTGYTF. The CDR3 DNA is TGTGCCAGCAGCTTGGATCGGGACACAGGCTACACCTTC.

The rearrangement links TRBV11-2 to TRBJ2-7; possibly TRBD2 for D (5 bases). Trimming took 3 bases from V and 6 from J, leaving 18 bases between them. Germline CDR1 reads SGHAT; CDR2 reads FQNNGV. The length of the CDR3 is 15 residues. CDR3 coding DNA: TGTGCCAGCAGCTTTAGTACCGGGGAGTCTCGCGAGCAGTACTTC. Amino acids: CASSFSTGESREQYF.

J is TRBJ1-2 and V is TRBV6-2 or TRBV6-3, with D possibly matching TRBD1 (6 bases). V lost 6 bases, J lost 6 bases, and 23 bases lay in between. The CDR3 covers 16 residues. CDR1 is MNHEY and CDR2 is SVGEGT in the germline V gene. DNA for the CDR3: TGTGCCAGCAGCCCTCCCGGGTTGGGGGCGACGGATGGCTACACCTTC. Amino acids: CASSPPGLGATDGYTF.

This chain connects TRBV11-2 to TRBJ1-6; no definite D call. V was shortened by 0 bases and J by 6 bases, with 6 bases between the two germline ends. Germline values: CDR1 SGHAT, CDR2 FQNNGV. This CDR3 comprises 14 residues. CDR3 DNA sequence: TGTGCCAGCAGCTTAGATGGTAGTAATTCACCCCTCCACTTT. This encodes CASSLDGSNSPLHF.

The V and J genes are TRBV6-5 and TRBJ1-1, with 7 bases fitting TRBD1. Germline CDR1 MNHEY, CDR2 SVGAGI. The V and J ends lost 2 bases and 2 bases, in that order; junction bases with no gene match: 2. CDR3 size: 14 residues. CDR3: CASSYGQANTEAFF. In nucleotides, the CDR3 is TGTGCCAGCAGTTACGGACAGGCCAACACTGAAGCTTTCTTT.

This clone is a singleton in its sample. This rearrangement joins TRBV4-1 to TRBJ1-1; 7 positions agree with TRBD1. V lost 1 base, J lost 4 bases, and 6 bases stayed unmatched. Germline assignment: CDR1 MGHRA and CDR2 YSYEKL. CDR3 length equals 15 residues. DNA of the CDR3: TGCGCCAGCAGCCAAGCAGCCAGGGGGTTCACTGAAGCTTTCTTT. The encoded protein is CASSQAARGFTEAFF.

V usage is TRBV7-2 and J usage is TRBJ1-1, with TRBD1 identical over 9 bases. This CDR3 region has 12 residues. J gave up 11 bases and V 6 bases, and 7 bases lay outside the gene matches. Germline loops: CDR1 SGHTA, CDR2 FQGNSA. In DNA, the CDR3 is TGTGCCAGCAGTCCTGACAGGGGGACGGCTTTCTTT. It encodes CASSPDRGTAFF.

CDR3 DNA: TGCGCCAGCAGCTTGAACAGCTACTCTGGAAACACCATATATTTT. It yields the protein CASSLNSYSGNTIYF. This chain uses TRBV5-1 with TRBJ1-3, with D uncertain. V lost 1 base to trimming and J lost 0 bases, with 8 bases between them. The germline CDR1 and CDR2 sequences are SGHRS and YFSETQ. The CDR3 sequence is 15 residues long.

This clone has just one count. The gene calls are TRBV6-2 or TRBV6-3 and TRBJ2-1; a weak D match, TRBD1 (6 bases). V lost 5 bases, J lost 4 bases, and 15 bases lay in between. There are 15 residues in the CDR3. Looked up from germline, CDR1 is MNHEY and CDR2 is SVGEGT. The CDR3 is CASSIRGPEYNEQFF. The CDR3 coding sequence is TGTGCCAGCAGTATCAGGGGTCCTGAATACAATGAGCAGTTCTTC.

The chain has TRBV23-1 and TRBJ2-1; D is perhaps TRBD2 (6 bases). TRBV23-1 is flagged as an ORF with uncertain function. The CDR3 sequence is 14 residues long. V lost 4 bases to trimming and J lost 7 bases, with 14 bases between them. The CDR3 sequence: CASSPSRDLNEQFF. The DNA for the CDR3 is TGCGCCAGCAGTCCCTCCCGGGACTTAAATGAGCAGTTCTTC.

V and J are TRBV7-3 and TRBJ2-2; the match to TRBD2 covers 8 bases. The CDR3 length is 16 residues. The V gene end was trimmed by 2 bases and the J gene end by 1 base; junction bases not matched to a gene: 3. Looked up from germline, CDR1 is SGHTA and CDR2 is FQGTGA. The CDR3 spells CASSLPAGGNTGELFF. The CDR3 DNA is TGTGCCAGCAGCTTACCTGCGGGAGGGAACACCGGGGAGCTGTTTTTT.

The CDR3 sequence: CASSLSAGAKDTEAFF. The CDR3 bases are TGTGCCAGCAGCTTGAGTGCGGGGGCGAAGGACACTGAAGCTTTCTTT. This chain joins TRBV5-4 and TRBJ1-1, with TRBD1 as a possible D gene (6 bases). The germline CDR1 and CDR2 sequences are SGHNT and YYREEE (reference sequence). Trimming removed 1 base at V and 3 bases at J, with 16 bases between. The CDR3 covers 16 residues. Filled out from reference TRBV5-4 and TRBJ1-1, the complete variable domain reads ETGVTQSPTHLIKTRGQQVTLRCSSQSGHNTVSWYQQALGQGPQFIFQYYREEENGRGNFPPRFSGLQFPNYSSELNVNALELDDSALYLCASSLSAGAKDTEAFFGQGTRLTVV.

The gene calls are TRBV7-3 and TRBJ1-1; 7 nucleotides line up with TRBD1. V dropped 3 bases and J dropped 2; count of bases not matched to a gene: 3. This CDR3 contains 14 residues. Germline CDR1 and CDR2: SGHTA and FQGTGA. CDR3 sequence (DNA): TGTGCCAGCAGCTTGACAGGGAGCAACACTGAAGCTTTCTTT. Amino acid sequence: CASSLTGSNTEAFF.